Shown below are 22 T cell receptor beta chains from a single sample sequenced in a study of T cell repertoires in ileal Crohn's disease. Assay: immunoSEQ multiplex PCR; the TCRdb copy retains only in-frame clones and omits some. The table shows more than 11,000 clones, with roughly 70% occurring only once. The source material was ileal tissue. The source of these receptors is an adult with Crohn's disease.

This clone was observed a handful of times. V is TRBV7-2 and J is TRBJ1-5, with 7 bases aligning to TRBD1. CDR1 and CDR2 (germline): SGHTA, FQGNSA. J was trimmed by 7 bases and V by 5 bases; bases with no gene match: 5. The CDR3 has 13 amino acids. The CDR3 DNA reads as TGTGCCAGCAGCACAAGGGGGCAACAGCCCCAGCATTTT. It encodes CASSTRGQQPQHF.

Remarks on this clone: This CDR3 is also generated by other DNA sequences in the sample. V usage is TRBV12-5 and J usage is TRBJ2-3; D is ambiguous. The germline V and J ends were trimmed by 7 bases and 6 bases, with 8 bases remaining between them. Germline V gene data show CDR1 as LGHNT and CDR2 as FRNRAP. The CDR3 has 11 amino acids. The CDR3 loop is CASALGDTQYF. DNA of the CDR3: TGTGCTAGTGCCCTCGGGGATACGCAGTATTTT. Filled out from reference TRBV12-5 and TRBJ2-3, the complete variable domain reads DARVTQTPRHKVTEMGQEVTMRCQPILGHNTVFWYRQTMMQGLELLAYFRNRAPLDDSGMPKDRFSAEMPDATLATLKIQPSEPRDSAVYFCASALGDTQYFGPGTRLTVL.

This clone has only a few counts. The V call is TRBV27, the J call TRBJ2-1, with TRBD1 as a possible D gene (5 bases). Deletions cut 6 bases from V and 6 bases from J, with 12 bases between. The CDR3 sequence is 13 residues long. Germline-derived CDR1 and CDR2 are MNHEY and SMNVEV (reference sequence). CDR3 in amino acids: CASRLGAGNEQFF. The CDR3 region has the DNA TGTGCCAGCAGATTAGGGGCTGGCAATGAGCAGTTCTTC.

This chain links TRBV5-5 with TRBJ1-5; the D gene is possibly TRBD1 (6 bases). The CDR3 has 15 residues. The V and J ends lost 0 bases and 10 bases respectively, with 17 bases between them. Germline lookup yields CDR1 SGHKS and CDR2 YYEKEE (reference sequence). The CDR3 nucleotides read TGTGCCAGCAGCTTGGCCGTGGGGGGCTCAGGCCCCCAGCATTTT. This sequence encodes CASSLAVGGSGPQHF.

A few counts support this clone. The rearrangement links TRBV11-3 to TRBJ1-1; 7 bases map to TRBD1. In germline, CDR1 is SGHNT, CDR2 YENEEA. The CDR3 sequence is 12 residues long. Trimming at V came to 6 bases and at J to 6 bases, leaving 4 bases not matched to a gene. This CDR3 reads CASSTGTAEAFF. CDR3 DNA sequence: TGTGCCAGCAGTACTGGGACAGCTGAAGCTTTCTTT. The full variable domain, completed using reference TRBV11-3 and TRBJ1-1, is EAGVVQSPRYKIIEKKQPVAFWCNPISGHNTLYWYLQNLGQGPELLIRYENEEAVDDSQLPKDRFSAERLKGVDSTLKIQPAELGDSAVYLCASSTGTAEAFFGQGTRLTVV.

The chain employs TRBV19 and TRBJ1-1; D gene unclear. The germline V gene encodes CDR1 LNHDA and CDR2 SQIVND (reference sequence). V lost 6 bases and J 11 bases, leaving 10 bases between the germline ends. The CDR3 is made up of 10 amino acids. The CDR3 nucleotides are TGTGCCAGTAGCGACGCACGCGCTTTCTTT. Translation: CASSDARAFF.

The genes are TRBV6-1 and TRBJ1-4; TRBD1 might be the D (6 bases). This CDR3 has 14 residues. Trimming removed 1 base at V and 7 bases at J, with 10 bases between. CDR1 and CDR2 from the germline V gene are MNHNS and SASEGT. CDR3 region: CASSEGQVREKLFF. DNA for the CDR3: TGTGCCAGCAGTGAAGGACAGGTTCGTGAAAAACTGTTTTTT.

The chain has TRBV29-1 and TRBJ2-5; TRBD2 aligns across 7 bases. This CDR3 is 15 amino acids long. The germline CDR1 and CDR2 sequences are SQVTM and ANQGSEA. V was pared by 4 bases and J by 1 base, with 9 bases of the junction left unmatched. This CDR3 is CSVVVWGGIQETQYF. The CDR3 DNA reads TGCAGCGTTGTAGTTTGGGGGGGGATCCAAGAGACCCAGTACTTC.

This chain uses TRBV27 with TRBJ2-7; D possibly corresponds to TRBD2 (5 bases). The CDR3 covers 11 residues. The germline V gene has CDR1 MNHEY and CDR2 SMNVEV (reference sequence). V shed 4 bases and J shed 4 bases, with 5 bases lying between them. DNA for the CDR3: TGTGCCAGCAGTTCGGGGTACGAGCAGTACTTC. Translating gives CASSSGYEQYF.

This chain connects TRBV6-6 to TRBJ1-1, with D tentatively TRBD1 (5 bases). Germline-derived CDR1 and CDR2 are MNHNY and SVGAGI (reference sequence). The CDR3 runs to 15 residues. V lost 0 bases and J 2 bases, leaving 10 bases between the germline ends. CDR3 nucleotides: TGTGCCAGCAGTTACTCTCAGGGTATTAACACTGAAGCTTTCTTT. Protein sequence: CASSYSQGINTEAFF.

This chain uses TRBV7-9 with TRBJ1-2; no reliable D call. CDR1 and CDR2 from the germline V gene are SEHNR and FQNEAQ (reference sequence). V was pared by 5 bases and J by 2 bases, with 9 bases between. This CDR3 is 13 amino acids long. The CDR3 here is CASSLRVNYGYTF. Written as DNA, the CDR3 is TGTGCCAGCAGCCTACGAGTGAACTATGGCTACACCTTC.

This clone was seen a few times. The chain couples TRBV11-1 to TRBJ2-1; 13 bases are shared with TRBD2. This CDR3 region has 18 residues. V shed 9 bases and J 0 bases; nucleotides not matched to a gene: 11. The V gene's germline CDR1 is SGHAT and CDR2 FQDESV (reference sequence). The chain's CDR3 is CASSPGLAGSSSYNEQFF. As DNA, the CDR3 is TGTGCCAGTTCCCCGGGACTAGCGGGGTCAAGCTCCTACAATGAGCAGTTCTTC.

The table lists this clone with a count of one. The CDR3 DNA sequence: TGCAGCGCCCGTAAAGGTCCAGACACCGGGGAGCTGTTTTTT. Its protein is CSARKGPDTGELFF. The chain combines TRBV29-1 with TRBJ2-2; no definite D call. Germline V gene data show CDR1 as SQVTM and CDR2 as ANQGSEA. This CDR3 contains 14 residues. The V end lost 7 bases, the J end lost 3 bases, and 15 bases lay between the germline ends.

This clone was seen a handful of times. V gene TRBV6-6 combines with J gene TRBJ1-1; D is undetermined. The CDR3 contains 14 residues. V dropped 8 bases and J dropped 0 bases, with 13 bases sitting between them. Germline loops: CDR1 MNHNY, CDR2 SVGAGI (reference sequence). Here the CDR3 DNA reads TGTGCCAGCCGGAGGCTCCAAATGAACACTGAAGCTTTCTTT. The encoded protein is CASRRLQMNTEAFF.

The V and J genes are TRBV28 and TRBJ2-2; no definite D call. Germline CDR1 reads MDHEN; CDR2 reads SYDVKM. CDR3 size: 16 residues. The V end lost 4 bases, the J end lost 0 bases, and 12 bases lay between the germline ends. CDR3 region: CASSSVARPNTGELFF. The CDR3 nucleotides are TGTGCCAGCAGTTCAGTCGCCCGACCGAACACCGGGGAGCTGTTTTTT.

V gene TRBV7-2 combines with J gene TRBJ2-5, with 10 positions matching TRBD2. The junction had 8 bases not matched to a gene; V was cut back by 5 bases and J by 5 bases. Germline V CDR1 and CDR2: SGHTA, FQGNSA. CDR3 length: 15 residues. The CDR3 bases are TGTGCCAGCAGCACGCGAACTAGCGGGGTTGAGACCCAGTACTTC. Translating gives CASSTRTSGVETQYF.

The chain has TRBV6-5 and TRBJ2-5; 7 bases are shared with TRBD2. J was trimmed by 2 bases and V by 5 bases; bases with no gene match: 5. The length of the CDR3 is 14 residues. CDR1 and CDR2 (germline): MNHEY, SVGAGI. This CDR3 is CASSPSGLQETQYF. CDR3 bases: TGTGCCAGCAGTCCCTCGGGACTACAAGAGACCCAGTACTTC.

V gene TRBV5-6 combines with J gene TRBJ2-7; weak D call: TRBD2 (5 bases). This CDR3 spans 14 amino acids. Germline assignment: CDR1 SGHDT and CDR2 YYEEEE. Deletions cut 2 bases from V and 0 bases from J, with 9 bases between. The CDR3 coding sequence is TGTGCCAGCAGCTTTGTAGGGAGCTCCTACGAGCAGTACTTC. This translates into CASSFVGSSYEQYF.

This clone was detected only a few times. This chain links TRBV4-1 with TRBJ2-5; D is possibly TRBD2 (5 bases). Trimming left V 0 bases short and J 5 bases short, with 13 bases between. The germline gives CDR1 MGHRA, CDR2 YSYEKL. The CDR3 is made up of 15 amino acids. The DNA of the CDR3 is TGCGCCAGCAGCCAAGACTCGGGGTGGAAGGAGACCCAGTACTTC. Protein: CASSQDSGWKETQYF.

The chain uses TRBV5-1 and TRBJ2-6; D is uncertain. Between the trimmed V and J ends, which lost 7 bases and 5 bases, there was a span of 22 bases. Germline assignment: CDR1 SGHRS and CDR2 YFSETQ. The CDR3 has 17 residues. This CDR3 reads CASGATSVHSRANVLTF. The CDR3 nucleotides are TGCGCCAGCGGAGCTACATCGGTTCACAGTCGGGCCAACGTCCTGACTTTC.

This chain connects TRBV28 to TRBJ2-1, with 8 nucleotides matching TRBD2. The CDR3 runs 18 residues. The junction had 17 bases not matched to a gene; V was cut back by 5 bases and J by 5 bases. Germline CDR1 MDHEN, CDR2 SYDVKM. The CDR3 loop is CASSPSTWAGGQNNEQFF. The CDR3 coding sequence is TGTGCCAGCAGTCCGTCGACTTGGGCGGGGGGCCAAAACAATGAGCAGTTCTTC.

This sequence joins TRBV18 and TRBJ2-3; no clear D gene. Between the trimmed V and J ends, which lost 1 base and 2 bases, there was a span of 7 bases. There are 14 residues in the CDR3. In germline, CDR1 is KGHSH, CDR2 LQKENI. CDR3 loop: CASSPQQNTDTQYF. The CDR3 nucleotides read TGTGCCAGCTCACCACAGCAGAACACAGATACGCAGTATTTT.